Listed here is a single T cell receptor (beta chain). Its target is unknown. The sample originates from a study of cytomegalovirus exposure and HLA in healthy donors. Germline V gene sequence: CDR1 SGDLS, CDR2 YYNGEE. The CDR3 has 15 amino acids. Between the trimmed V and J ends, which lost 3 bases and 5 bases, there was a span of 14 bases. Primers: 60 Vbeta forward and 13 Jbeta reverse. In the source study's methods: A later analysis tallied some 84 million unique TCR beta chains, 10 million to 12 million of them shared. Sequenced by immunoSEQ multiplex PCR; TCRdb stores in-frame clones only, minus some. V and J calls plus clone size are reproduced from that table; the DNA served to infer D and trimming. The sample records about 120,000 clones, approximately 8% being singletons. Study results and limitations: Productive rates of about 90% or about 30% were seen for most TCR beta V segments in an earlier analysis. Within the data, a cluster of highly shared sequence variants was likely a sequencing artifact. In vitro confirmation showed three CMV-associated chains to be CMV antigen specific.

V and J are TRBV9 and TRBJ1-4; D might be TRBD1 (5 bases). This TCR derives from a woman in her forties in good health and CMV-seropositive. The specimen was PBMCs. For the CDR3, the DNA is TGTGCCAGCAGCGCCCGTGGGGCGGCGAATGAAAAACTGTTTTTT. Encoded protein: CASSARGAANEKLFF.